These 3 T cell receptor beta chains were sequenced from one sample in a study of blood T cell repertoires in COVID-19. This table comes from immunoSEQ multiplex PCR, and its TCRdb copy is limited to in-frame clones, with some not included. The sample lists roughly 80,000 clones; around 83% were seen once. Sequencing used peripheral blood. The origin of the receptors is a woman in her sixties with acute or convalescent COVID-19.

The rearrangement uses TRBV3-1 (or the pseudogene TRBV3-2) and TRBJ1-1; possibly TRBD1 for D (6 bases). CDR3 size: 16 residues. The V end lost 1 base, the J end lost 1 base, and 13 bases lay between the germline ends. Germline CDR1 reads LGHDT; CDR2 reads YNNKEL (reference sequence). The CDR3 coding sequence is TGTGCCAGCAGCCAAGCCTCACAGGGTTGGAACACTGAAGCTTTCTTT. It codes for CASSQASQGWNTEAFF.

The chain links TRBV5-1 to TRBJ2-3, with 8 bases matching TRBD1. Germline V CDR1 and CDR2: SGHRS, YFSETQ. The CDR3 contains 16 residues. The junction had 8 bases not matched to a gene; V was cut back by 0 bases and J by 5 bases. The chain's CDR3 is CASSLARSGGLDTQYF. In DNA, the CDR3 is TGCGCCAGCAGCTTGGCCCGATCAGGGGGCCTAGATACGCAGTATTTT.

The gene calls are TRBV25-1 and TRBJ2-3; D call uncertain. CDR1 and CDR2 from the germline V gene are MGHDK and SYGVNS. V lost 3 bases and J lost 5, with 15 bases in between. This CDR3 has 15 residues. In DNA form, the CDR3 reads TGTGCCAGCAGTGAGATGCAGCGACCCGGAGATACGCAGTATTTT. Its protein is CASSEMQRPGDTQYF.